This T cell receptor (beta chain) was sequenced for a study of T cells after yellow fever vaccination. Study-wide results and caveats: The secondary response was weaker but peaked faster, day 5 versus 15. CD4 and CD8 compartments shared a small share of clonotypes. Contaminants from the bulk population, in the form of abundant clonotypes, could be found in FACS-sorted repertoires.

The germline V and J ends were trimmed by 6 bases and 3 bases, with 19 bases remaining between them. Germline lookup yields CDR1 SGHRS and CDR2 YFSETQ. This CDR3 has 16 residues. TCRdb ran MiXCR on the 5' RACE reads and lists one entry per CDR3 protein. There are 250,000 to 400,000 distinct CDR3 sequences in the sample; 3.5% to 4.5% occur only once, and roughly 19% lies in the top ten. A remark on this clonotype: Its specificity is unknown.

This receptor was obtained from a man aged 18 to 30 who received the YFV17D yellow fever vaccine. Specimen: PBMCs, collected 15 days after the yellow fever booster vaccination. The rearrangement joins TRBV5-1 to TRBJ2-4; tentatively, D is TRBD1 (6 bases). The CDR3 sequence is CASKPGTPRGKNIQYF. The CDR3 DNA is TGCGCCAGCAAGCCTGGGACACCCCGGGGCAAAAACATTCAGTACTTC.